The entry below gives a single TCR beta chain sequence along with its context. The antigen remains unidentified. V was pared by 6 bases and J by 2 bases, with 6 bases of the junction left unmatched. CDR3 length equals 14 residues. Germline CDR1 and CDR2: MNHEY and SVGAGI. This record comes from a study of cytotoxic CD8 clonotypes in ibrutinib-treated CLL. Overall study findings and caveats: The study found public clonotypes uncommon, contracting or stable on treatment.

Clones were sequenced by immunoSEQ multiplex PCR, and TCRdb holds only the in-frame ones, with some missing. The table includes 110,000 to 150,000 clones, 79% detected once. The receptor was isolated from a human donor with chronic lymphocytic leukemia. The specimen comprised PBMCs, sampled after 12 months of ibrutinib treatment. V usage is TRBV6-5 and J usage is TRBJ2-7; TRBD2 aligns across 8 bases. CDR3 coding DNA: TGTGCCAGCAGCTCCATAGCGGGGACCTACGAGCAGTACTTC. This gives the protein CASSSIAGTYEQYF.